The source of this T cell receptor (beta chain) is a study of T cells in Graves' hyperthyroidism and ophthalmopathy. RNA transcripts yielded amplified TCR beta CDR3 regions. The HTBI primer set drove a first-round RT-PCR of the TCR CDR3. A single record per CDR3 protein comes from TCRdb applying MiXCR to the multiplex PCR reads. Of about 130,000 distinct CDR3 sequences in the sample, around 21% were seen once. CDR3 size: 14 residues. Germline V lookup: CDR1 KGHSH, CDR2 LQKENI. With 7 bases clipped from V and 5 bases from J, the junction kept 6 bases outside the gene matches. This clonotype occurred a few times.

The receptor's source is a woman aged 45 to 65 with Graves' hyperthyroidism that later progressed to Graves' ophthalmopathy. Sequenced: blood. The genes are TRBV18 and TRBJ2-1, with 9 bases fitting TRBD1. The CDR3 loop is CASLGDRVNNEQFF. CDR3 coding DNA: TGTGCCAGCTTGGGGGACAGGGTGAACAATGAGCAGTTCTTC.